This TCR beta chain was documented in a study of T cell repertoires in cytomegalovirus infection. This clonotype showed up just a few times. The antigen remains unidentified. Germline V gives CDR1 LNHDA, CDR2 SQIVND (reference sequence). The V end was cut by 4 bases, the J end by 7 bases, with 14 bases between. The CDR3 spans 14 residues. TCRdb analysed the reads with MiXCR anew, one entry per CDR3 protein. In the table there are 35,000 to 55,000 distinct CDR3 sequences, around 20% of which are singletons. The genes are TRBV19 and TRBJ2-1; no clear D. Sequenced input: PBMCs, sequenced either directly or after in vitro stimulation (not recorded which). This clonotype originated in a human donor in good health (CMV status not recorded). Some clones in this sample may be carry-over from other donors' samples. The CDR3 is CASSKILDGNEQFF. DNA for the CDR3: TGTGCCAGTAGTAAAATACTCGATGGGAATGAGCAGTTCTTC.